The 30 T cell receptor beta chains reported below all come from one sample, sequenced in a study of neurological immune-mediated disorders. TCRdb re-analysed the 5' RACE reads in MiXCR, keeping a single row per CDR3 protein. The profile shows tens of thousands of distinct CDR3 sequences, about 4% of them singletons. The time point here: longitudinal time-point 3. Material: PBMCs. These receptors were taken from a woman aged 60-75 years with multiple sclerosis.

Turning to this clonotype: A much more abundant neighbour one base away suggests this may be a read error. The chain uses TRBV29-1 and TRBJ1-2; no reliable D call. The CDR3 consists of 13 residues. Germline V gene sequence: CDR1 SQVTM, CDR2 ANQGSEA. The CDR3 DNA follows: TGCAGCGTTGGGGAGGACGAACTCTATTGCTACACCTTC. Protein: CSVGEDELYCYTF.

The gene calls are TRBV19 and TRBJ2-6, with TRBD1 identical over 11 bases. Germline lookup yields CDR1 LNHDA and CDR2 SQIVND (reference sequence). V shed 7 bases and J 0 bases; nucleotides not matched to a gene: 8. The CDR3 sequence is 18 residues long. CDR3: CASKTGTGGPSGANVLTF. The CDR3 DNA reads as TGTGCCAGTAAAACTGGGACAGGGGGTCCCTCTGGGGCCAACGTCCTGACTTTC.

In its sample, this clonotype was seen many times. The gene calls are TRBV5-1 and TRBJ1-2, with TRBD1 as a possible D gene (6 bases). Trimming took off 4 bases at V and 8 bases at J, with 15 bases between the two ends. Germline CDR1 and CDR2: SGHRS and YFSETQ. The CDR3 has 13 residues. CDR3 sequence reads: CASSRDTDVGYTF. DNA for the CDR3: TGCGCCAGCAGCCGGGACACTGACGTAGGCTACACCTTC.

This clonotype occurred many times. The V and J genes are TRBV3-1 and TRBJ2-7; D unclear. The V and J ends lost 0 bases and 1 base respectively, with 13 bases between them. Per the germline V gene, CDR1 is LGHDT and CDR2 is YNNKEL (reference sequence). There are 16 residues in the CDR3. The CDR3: CASSQEFWKGSYEQYF. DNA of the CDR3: TGTGCCAGCAGCCAAGAATTTTGGAAGGGTTCCTACGAGCAGTACTTC.

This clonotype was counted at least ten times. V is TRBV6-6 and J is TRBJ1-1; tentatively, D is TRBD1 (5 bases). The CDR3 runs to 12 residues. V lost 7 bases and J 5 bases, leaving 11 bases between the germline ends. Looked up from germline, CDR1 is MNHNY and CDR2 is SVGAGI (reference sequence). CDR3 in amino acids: CASNPEGTEAFF. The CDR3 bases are TGTGCCAGCAACCCTGAGGGGACTGAAGCTTTCTTT.

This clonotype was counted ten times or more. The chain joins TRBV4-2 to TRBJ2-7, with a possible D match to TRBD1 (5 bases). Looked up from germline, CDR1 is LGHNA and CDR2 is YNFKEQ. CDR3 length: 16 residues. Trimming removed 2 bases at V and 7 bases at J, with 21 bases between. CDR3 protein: CASSQNSVQGGREQYF. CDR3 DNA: TGTGCCAGCAGCCAAAACTCGGTCCAGGGCGGTAGAGAGCAGTACTTC.

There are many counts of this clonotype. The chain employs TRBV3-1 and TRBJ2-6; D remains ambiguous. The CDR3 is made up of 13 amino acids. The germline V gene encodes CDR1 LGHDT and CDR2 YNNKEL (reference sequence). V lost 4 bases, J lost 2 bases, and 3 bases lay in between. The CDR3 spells CASSRPGANVLTF. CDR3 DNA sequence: TGTGCCAGCAGCCGCCCTGGGGCCAACGTCCTGACTTTC.

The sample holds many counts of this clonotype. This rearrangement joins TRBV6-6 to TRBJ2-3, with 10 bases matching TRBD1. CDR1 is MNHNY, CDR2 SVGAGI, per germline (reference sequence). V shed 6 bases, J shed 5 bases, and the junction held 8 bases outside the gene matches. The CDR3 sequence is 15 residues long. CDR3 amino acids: CASSKGDRGGDTQYF. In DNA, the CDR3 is TGTGCCAGCAGCAAAGGGGACAGGGGTGGAGATACGCAGTATTTT.

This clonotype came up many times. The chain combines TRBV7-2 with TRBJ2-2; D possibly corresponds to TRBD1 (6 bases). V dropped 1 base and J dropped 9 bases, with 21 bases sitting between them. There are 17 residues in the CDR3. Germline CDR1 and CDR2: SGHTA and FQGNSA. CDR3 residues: CASSLGTGLGGIWELFF. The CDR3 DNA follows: TGTGCCAGCAGCTTAGGGACGGGTTTAGGGGGTATTTGGGAGCTGTTTTTT.

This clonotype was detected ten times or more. This CDR3 is CATSRDRVGQTTDTQYF. In DNA, the CDR3 is TGTGCCACCAGCAGAGATAGGGTGGGACAGACCACAGATACGCAGTATTTT. The rearrangement links TRBV15 to TRBJ2-3; TRBD1 agrees at 7 bases. CDR1 LNHNV and CDR2 YYDKDF come from the germline V gene (reference sequence). The CDR3 covers 17 residues. The V segment lost 0 bases and the J segment 2 bases; nucleotides outside the gene matches: 8.

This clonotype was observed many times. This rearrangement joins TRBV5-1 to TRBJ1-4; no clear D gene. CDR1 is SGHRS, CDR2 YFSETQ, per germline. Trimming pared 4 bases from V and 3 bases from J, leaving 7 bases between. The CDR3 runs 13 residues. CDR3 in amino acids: CASSLHPNEKLFF. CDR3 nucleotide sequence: TGCGCCAGCAGCCTACACCCTAATGAAAAACTGTTTTTT.

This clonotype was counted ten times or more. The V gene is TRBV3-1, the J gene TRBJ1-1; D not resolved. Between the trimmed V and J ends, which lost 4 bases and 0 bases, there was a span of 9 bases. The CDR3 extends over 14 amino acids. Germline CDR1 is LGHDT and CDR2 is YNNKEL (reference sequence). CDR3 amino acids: CASSPVAMNTEAFF. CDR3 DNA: TGTGCCAGCAGCCCAGTAGCCATGAACACTGAAGCTTTCTTT.

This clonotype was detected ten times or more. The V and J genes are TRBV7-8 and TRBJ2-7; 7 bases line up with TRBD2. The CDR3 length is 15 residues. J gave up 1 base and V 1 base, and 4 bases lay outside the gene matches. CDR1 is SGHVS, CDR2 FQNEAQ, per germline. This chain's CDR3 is CASSLVGGESYEQYF. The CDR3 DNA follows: TGTGCCAGCAGCTTAGTGGGGGGGGAGTCCTACGAGCAGTACTTC.

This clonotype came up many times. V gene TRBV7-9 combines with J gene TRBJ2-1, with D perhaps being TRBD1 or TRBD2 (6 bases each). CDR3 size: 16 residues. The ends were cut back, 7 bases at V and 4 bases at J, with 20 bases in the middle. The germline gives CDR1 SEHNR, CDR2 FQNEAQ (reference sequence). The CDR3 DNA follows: TGTGCCAGCACCTTCCAGCACGGGGGCATTTACAATGAGCAGTTCTTC. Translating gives CASTFQHGGIYNEQFF.

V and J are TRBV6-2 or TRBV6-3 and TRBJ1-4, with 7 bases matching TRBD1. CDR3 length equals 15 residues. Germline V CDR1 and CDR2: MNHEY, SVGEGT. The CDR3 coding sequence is TGTGCTAGCGGGACAGCCTTATCAACTAATGAAAAACTGTTTTTT. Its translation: CASGTALSTNEKLFF.

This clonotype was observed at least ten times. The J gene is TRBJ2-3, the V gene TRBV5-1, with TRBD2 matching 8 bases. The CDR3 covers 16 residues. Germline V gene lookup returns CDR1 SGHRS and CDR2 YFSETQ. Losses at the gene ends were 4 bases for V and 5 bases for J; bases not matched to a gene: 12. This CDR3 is CASSMGGLVHRDTQYF. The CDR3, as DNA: TGCGCCAGCAGCATGGGGGGACTAGTGCACAGAGATACGCAGTATTTT. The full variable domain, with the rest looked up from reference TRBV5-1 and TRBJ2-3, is KAGVTQTPRYLIKTRGQQVTLSCSPISGHRSVSWYQQTPGQGLQFLFEYFSETQRNKGNFPGRFSGRQFSNSRSEMNVSTLELGDSALYLCASSMGGLVHRDTQYFGPGTRLTVL.

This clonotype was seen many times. CDR3 protein: CASSTVQGRYGYTF. The CDR3 coding sequence is TGCGCCAGCAGCACTGTACAGGGGCGGTATGGCTACACCTTC. This chain links TRBV5-1 with TRBJ1-2, with TRBD1 identical over 7 bases. The CDR3 has 14 amino acids. CDR1 is SGHRS and CDR2 is YFSETQ in the germline V gene. With 4 bases clipped from V and 5 bases from J, the junction kept 8 bases outside the gene matches.

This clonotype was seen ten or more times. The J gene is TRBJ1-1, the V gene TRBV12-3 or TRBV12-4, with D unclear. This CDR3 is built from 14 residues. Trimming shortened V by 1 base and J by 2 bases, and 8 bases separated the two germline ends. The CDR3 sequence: CASSLVATNTEAFF. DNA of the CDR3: TGTGCCAGCAGTTTAGTTGCAACCAACACTGAAGCTTTCTTT.

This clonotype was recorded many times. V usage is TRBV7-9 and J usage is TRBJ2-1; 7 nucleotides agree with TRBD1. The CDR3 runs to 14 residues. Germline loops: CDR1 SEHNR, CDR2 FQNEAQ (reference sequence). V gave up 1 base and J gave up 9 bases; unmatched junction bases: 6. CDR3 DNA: TGTGCCAGCAGCTTAGAGACAGGGAAGGCTGAGCAGTTCTTC. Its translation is CASSLETGKAEQFF. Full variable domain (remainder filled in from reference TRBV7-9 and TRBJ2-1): DTGVSQNPRHKITKRGQNVTFRCDPISEHNRLYWYRQTLGQGPEFLTYFQNEAQLEKSRLLSDRFSAERPKGSFSTLEIQRTEQGDSAMYLCASSLETGKAEQFFGPGTRLTVL.

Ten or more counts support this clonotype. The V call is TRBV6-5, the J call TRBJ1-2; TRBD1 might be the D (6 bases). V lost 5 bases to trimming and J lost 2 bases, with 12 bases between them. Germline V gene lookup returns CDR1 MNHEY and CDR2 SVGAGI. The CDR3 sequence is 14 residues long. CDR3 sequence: CASSPLGANYGYTF. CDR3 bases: TGTGCCAGCAGTCCCTTGGGGGCGAACTATGGCTACACCTTC.

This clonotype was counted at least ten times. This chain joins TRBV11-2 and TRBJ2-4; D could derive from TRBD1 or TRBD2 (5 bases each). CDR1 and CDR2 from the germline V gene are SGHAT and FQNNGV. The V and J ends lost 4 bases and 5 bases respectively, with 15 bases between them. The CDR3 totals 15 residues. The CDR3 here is CASSSPRGAENIQYF. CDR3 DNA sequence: TGTGCCAGCAGCTCCCCCCGGGGCGCGGAAAACATTCAGTACTTC.

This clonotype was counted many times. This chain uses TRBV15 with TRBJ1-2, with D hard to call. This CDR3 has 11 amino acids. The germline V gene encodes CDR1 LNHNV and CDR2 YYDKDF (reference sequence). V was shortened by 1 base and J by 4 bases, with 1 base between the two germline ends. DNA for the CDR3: TGTGCCACCAGCAGAGGCTATGGCTACACCTTC. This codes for CATSRGYGYTF.

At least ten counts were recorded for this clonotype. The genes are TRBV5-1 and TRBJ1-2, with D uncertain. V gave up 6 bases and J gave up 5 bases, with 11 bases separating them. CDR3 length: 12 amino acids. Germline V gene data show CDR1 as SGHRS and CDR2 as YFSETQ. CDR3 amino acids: CASTNGGYGYTF. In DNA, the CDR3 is TGCGCCAGCACCAACGGAGGATATGGCTACACCTTC. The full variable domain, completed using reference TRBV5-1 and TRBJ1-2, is KAGVTQTPRYLIKTRGQQVTLSCSPISGHRSVSWYQQTPGQGLQFLFEYFSETQRNKGNFPGRFSGRQFSNSRSEMNVSTLELGDSALYLCASTNGGYGYTFGSGTRLTVV.

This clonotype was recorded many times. Written as DNA, the CDR3 is TGTGCCAGCAGCCAAGAGTCACCCCTCCACTTT. It specifies CASSQESPLHF. V gene TRBV3-1 combines with J gene TRBJ1-6; the D is unclear. Germline V lookup: CDR1 LGHDT, CDR2 YNNKEL (reference sequence). CDR3 length equals 11 residues. With 0 bases removed from V and 10 bases from J, the gap between germline ends came to 1 base.

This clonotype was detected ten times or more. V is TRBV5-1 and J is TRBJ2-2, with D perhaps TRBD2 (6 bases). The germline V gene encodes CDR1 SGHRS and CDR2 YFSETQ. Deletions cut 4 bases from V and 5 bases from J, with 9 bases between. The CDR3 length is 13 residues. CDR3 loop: CASSTGGTGELFF. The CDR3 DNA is TGCGCCAGCAGCACCGGAGGGACCGGGGAGCTGTTTTTT.

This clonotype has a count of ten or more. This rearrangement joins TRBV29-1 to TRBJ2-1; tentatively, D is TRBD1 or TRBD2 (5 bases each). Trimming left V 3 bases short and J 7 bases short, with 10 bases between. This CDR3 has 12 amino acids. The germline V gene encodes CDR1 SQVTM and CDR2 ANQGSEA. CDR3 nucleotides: TGCAGCGTTGACGCATGGGGGAATGAGCAGTTCTTC. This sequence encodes CSVDAWGNEQFF.

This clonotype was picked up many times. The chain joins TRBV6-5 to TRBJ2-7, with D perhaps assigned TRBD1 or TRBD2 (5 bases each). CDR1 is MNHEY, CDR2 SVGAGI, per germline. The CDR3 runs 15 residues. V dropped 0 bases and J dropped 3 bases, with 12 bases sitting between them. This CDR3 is CASSYSAGTLYEQYF. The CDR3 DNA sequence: TGTGCCAGCAGTTACTCGGCTGGGACCCTCTACGAGCAGTACTTC.

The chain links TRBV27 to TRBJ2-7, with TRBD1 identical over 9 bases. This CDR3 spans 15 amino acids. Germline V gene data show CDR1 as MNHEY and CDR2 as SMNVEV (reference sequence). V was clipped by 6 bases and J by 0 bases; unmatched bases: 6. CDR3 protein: CASSRETGGSYEQYF. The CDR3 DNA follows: TGTGCCAGCAGCCGAGAGACAGGGGGCTCCTACGAGCAGTACTTC.

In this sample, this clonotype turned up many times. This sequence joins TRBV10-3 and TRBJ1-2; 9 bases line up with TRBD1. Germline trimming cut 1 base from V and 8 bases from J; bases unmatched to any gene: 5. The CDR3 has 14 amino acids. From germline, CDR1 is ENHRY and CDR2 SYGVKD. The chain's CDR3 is CAISEFGQGQGYTF. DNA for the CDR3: TGTGCCATCAGTGAGTTCGGACAGGGGCAGGGCTACACCTTC.

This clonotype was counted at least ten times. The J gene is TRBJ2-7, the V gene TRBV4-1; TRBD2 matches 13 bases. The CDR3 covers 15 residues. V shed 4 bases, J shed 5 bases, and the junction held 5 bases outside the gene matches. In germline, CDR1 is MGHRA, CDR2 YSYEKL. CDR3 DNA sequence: TGCGCCAGCAGCCGAACTAGCGGGGGGGACGACGAGCAGTACTTC. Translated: CASSRTSGGDDEQYF.